This is a list of T cell receptor beta chains from one sample in a study of T cell repertoires in cytomegalovirus infection. TCRdb passed the reads through MiXCR, listing each CDR3 protein once. The table includes about 460,000 distinct CDR3 sequences, roughly 12% detected once. The specimen was PBMCs. These receptors came from a human donor in good health (CMV status not recorded). Some clones in this sample may be carry-over from other donors' samples. Each CDR3 is given with its conserved first and last residue. The D gene is left open where the match is weak. Clone size appears in some rows only: once, few, many, or a class for an expanded clone.

cdr3_nt: TGTGCCAGCAGGTCAGGGAGGAATGGCTACACCTTC; cdr3_aa: CASRSGRNGYTF; clone_size: few; v_call: TRBV6-5; j_call: TRBJ1-2; d_call: -
cdr3_nt: TGCAGCGTTGTGTCCCGAACGACAGGGAACGATAGGAATGAGCAGTTCTTC; cdr3_aa: CSVVSRTTGNDRNEQFF; clone_size: few; v_call: TRBV29-1; j_call: TRBJ2-1; d_call: TRBD1
cdr3_nt: TGTGCCAGCAGCCCTATTGCGGGGGGGGCCAGCAATGAGCAGTTCTTC; cdr3_aa: CASSPIAGGASNEQFF; clone_size: many; v_call: TRBV3-1; j_call: TRBJ2-1; d_call: TRBD2
cdr3_nt: TGTGCCAGCAGCGCAACCGGGACAGGGGGCCACGAGCAGTACTTC; cdr3_aa: CASSATGTGGHEQYF; clone_size: -; v_call: TRBV9; j_call: TRBJ2-7; d_call: TRBD1
cdr3_nt: TGTGCCAGCAGTTTTGGGACAGGCCTCTCTCGAACTGAAGCTTTCTTT; cdr3_aa: CASSFGTGLSRTEAFF; clone_size: many; v_call: TRBV6-1; j_call: TRBJ1-1; d_call: TRBD1
cdr3_nt: TGTGCCAGCAGCCACGAAAACACTGAAGCTTTCTTT; cdr3_aa: CASSHENTEAFF; clone_size: many; v_call: TRBV7-2; j_call: TRBJ1-1; d_call: -
cdr3_nt: TGTGCTAGTGGTTTGGTACCCCGACGACTAGCGGGAGAGAGGGTGGGCTACAATGAGCAGTTCTTC; cdr3_aa: CASGLVPRRLAGERVGYNEQFF; clone_size: many; v_call: TRBV12-5; j_call: TRBJ2-1; d_call: TRBD2
cdr3_nt: TGTGCCAGCACCGGGACAGGGAGTCGCACCGGGGAGCTGTTTTTT; cdr3_aa: CASTGTGSRTGELFF; clone_size: few; v_call: TRBV27; j_call: TRBJ2-2; d_call: TRBD1
cdr3_nt: TGTGCCAGCAGCGGGTGGGGCGGCACTGAAGCTTTCTTT; cdr3_aa: CASSGWGGTEAFF; clone_size: many; v_call: TRBV12-3/TRBV12-4; j_call: TRBJ1-1; d_call: -
cdr3_nt: TGTGCCAGCAGCCCCGATCTGGACACTAAAGCTTTCTTT; cdr3_aa: CASSPDLDTKAFF; clone_size: -; v_call: TRBV7-2; j_call: TRBJ1-1; d_call: -
cdr3_nt: TGTGCCAGCAGCCCCCTTGGATCGATGGTGAACACTGAAGCTTTCTTT; cdr3_aa: CASSPLGSMVNTEAFF; clone_size: once; v_call: TRBV14; j_call: TRBJ1-1; d_call: -
cdr3_nt: TGCGCCAGCTCGGAGGGGCGGAGGACCGAGACCCAGTACTTC; cdr3_aa: CASSEGRRTETQYF; clone_size: -; v_call: TRBV5-1; j_call: TRBJ2-5; d_call: -
cdr3_nt: TGTGCCAGCAGCTTGGGCCAGATTAATGAAAAACTGTTTTTT; cdr3_aa: CASSLGQINEKLFF; clone_size: many; v_call: TRBV7-8; j_call: TRBJ1-4; d_call: -
cdr3_nt: TGTGCCAGGGGGGGACTGAACCTCTCTGGAAACACCATATATTTT; cdr3_aa: CARGGLNLSGNTIYF; clone_size: many; v_call: TRBV7-9; j_call: TRBJ1-3; d_call: -
cdr3_nt: TGTGCCAGCAGCAATCTAGCCTACGAGCAGTACTTC; cdr3_aa: CASSNLAYEQYF; clone_size: few; v_call: TRBV7-9; j_call: TRBJ2-7; d_call: -
cdr3_nt: TGTGCCAGCAGCTTAGAAGCCTATGGGGACGGCTACACCTTC; cdr3_aa: CASSLEAYGDGYTF; clone_size: many; v_call: TRBV7-6; j_call: TRBJ1-2; d_call: -
cdr3_nt: TGTGCCAGCAGCCGCGACGGAAGCTATGGCTACACCTTC; cdr3_aa: CASSRDGSYGYTF; clone_size: -; v_call: TRBV5-4; j_call: TRBJ1-2; d_call: -
cdr3_nt: TGTGCCACCAGCAGCGGGGGGGGTATTGGCTACACCTTC; cdr3_aa: CATSSGGGIGYTF; clone_size: many; v_call: TRBV15; j_call: TRBJ1-2; d_call: -
cdr3_nt: TGCAGTGCTAGGATGGGCCAGGGTGGTTCACCCCTCCACTTT; cdr3_aa: CSARMGQGGSPLHF; clone_size: few; v_call: TRBV20-1; j_call: TRBJ1-6; d_call: -
cdr3_nt: TGTGCCAGCAGCCCACCCCCATCGGGGGGGAACACCGGGGAGCTGTTTTTT; cdr3_aa: CASSPPPSGGNTGELFF; clone_size: many; v_call: TRBV7-9; j_call: TRBJ2-2; d_call: TRBD2
cdr3_nt: TGCAGCGCCGAACGGCGGGGGGGTAATGAGCAGTTCTTC; cdr3_aa: CSAERRGGNEQFF; clone_size: -; v_call: TRBV29-1; j_call: TRBJ2-1; d_call: TRBD2
cdr3_nt: TGCGCCAGCAGGGGGACTAGCGAGAACCAAGAGACCCAGTACTTC; cdr3_aa: CASRGTSENQETQYF; clone_size: many; v_call: TRBV10-2; j_call: TRBJ2-5; d_call: TRBD2
cdr3_nt: TGCAGTGCTAGAGTCCAGGGGGCTGGGGGCTACACCTTC; cdr3_aa: CSARVQGAGGYTF; clone_size: -; v_call: TRBV20-1; j_call: TRBJ1-2; d_call: TRBD1
cdr3_nt: TGCAGTGCTAGAGGGGGAGAGAGGGGCCTCACTGAAGCTTTCTTT; cdr3_aa: CSARGGERGLTEAFF; clone_size: -; v_call: TRBV20-1; j_call: TRBJ1-1; d_call: -
cdr3_nt: TGCAGTGCTTGGACTAGCCAGGGACGGGAAAAACTGTTTTTT; cdr3_aa: CSAWTSQGREKLFF; clone_size: few; v_call: TRBV20-1; j_call: TRBJ1-4; d_call: -
cdr3_nt: TGTGCCAGCAGCTTAGAAGGCGGGAGGGCCCATGAGCAGTTCTTC; cdr3_aa: CASSLEGGRAHEQFF; clone_size: -; v_call: TRBV7-9; j_call: TRBJ2-1; d_call: TRBD2
cdr3_nt: TGTGCCAGCTCACCAGGGCAGGGCCTTCAGCCCCAGCATTTT; cdr3_aa: CASSPGQGLQPQHF; clone_size: -; v_call: TRBV18; j_call: TRBJ1-5; d_call: -
cdr3_nt: TGCAGTGCTCCGGGGGGGAGAGTCAATCAGCCCCAGCATTTT; cdr3_aa: CSAPGGRVNQPQHF; clone_size: many; v_call: TRBV20-1; j_call: TRBJ1-5; d_call: -
cdr3_nt: TGTGCCAGCAGCTTAACGGCGGACACTGAAGCTTTCTTT; cdr3_aa: CASSLTADTEAFF; clone_size: many; v_call: TRBV7-9; j_call: TRBJ1-1; d_call: -
cdr3_nt: TGTGCCAGCAGTTTTACGGCATGGGGGGCTAACTATGGCTACACCTTC; cdr3_aa: CASSFTAWGANYGYTF; clone_size: many; v_call: TRBV12-3/TRBV12-4; j_call: TRBJ1-2; d_call: -
cdr3_nt: TGTGCCAGCTCACCACCGGGTTGGTCTAGCGGTTACAATGAGCAGTTCTTC; cdr3_aa: CASSPPGWSSGYNEQFF; clone_size: many; v_call: TRBV18; j_call: TRBJ2-1; d_call: TRBD2
cdr3_nt: TGTGCCAGCAGTTACTCAATGATTTCCTACGAGCAGTACTTC; cdr3_aa: CASSYSMISYEQYF; clone_size: -; v_call: TRBV6-5; j_call: TRBJ2-7; d_call: -
cdr3_nt: TGTGCCACCAGTGATTTGCAGGGGCTTGGGGCCAACGTCCTGACTTTC; cdr3_aa: CATSDLQGLGANVLTF; clone_size: many; v_call: TRBV24-1; j_call: TRBJ2-6; d_call: -
cdr3_nt: TGTGCCAGCTCACCTGCGTGGGCCAGCTCCTATAATTCACCCCTCCACTTT; cdr3_aa: CASSPAWASSYNSPLHF; clone_size: once; v_call: TRBV18; j_call: TRBJ1-6; d_call: -
cdr3_nt: TGTGCCTGGAGGGGCGGGCTAGCGGGAGTCCTCATTCAGCAGTTCTTC; cdr3_aa: CAWRGGLAGVLIQQFF; clone_size: many; v_call: TRBV30; j_call: TRBJ2-1; d_call: TRBD2
cdr3_nt: TGTGCCAGCCTTAAAACGGGACAGGGTTCCGGGGAGCTGTTTTTT; cdr3_aa: CASLKTGQGSGELFF; clone_size: many; v_call: TRBV6-5; j_call: TRBJ2-2; d_call: TRBD1